This TCR beta chain was captured in a study of blood T cell repertoires in COVID-19. Per the germline V gene, CDR1 is LGHNA and CDR2 is YNFKEQ. V lost 1 base, J lost 8 bases, and 19 bases stayed unmatched. The CDR3 runs to 19 residues. Libraries were prepared by immunoSEQ multiplex PCR; TCRdb keeps only in-frame clonotypes and omits some of them. Of some 200,000 clones detected, 65% to 85% appear once; the ten largest clones hold 9.5% to 15%. This clone was observed a handful of times. This TCR was recovered from a human donor in a cohort sampled during active COVID-19. The sample taken for sequencing was peripheral blood. The rearrangement links TRBV4-2 to TRBJ2-1, with 8 bases matching TRBD2. CDR3 protein: CASSQVLTPLVAGGDEQFF. CDR3 DNA: TGTGCCAGCAGCCAAGTCCTTACTCCTTTAGTAGCCGGGGGGGATGAGCAGTTCTTC.